This TCR beta chain was documented in a study of identical twins (dated by TCRdb to 2016 to 2018). Context from the whole study: TCR alpha and beta repertoires from monozygotic twins, unrelated adults of various ages and cord blood were deep-sequenced to test whether fetal clonotypes persist. To rule out contamination, replicate twin experiments were performed at different times with different library preparation protocols. The study at large found these results: Recombination models systematically underestimated out-of-frame TCR alpha sharing in monozygotic twins but agreed with sharing between unrelated individuals. Abundant cord blood beta clonotypes carried fewer insertions; young adult naive repertoires showed a weaker similar trend, while memory repertoires showed none. Out-of-frame TCR alpha sequences shared between twins showed an excess of low generation-probability sequences compared with coincidental sharing between unrelated individuals. Conclusions relied on cross-sectional statistical analysis, since the same donors could not be followed over many years. Zero-insertion analyses could be partly confounded by invariant T cells such as MAIT and iNKT, though diverse VJ usage argued against such confounding for most clonotypes. A weaker excess of twin sharing was found in beta out-of-frame sequences because the signal-to-noise ratio was lowered by fewer shared sequences.

The library was made by 5' RACE. Instrument used: Illumina HiSeq 2000. A universal primer binding site was introduced by template switching, and a unique molecular identifier was present in the final cDNA, enabling accurate counting of TCR cDNA molecules. Specific primers in the conserved constant-segment region were used to synthesize first-strand cDNA for the TCR alpha and beta chains. Each cDNA library was double barcoded, with a SMART-Mk sample barcode plus Illumina barcodes, to control for contamination. TruSeq adapter sequences and Illumina sample barcodes were added in two successive PCR steps. TCR alpha and beta cDNA libraries were sequenced on the Illumina HiSeq platform with custom primers. From the authors' description of their analysis: MiGEC was used to process raw reads and extract unique molecular identifiers, and MiXCR was used to find CDR3 positions. For each individual, recombination models were inferred using an EM algorithm with the repgenHMM and IGoR tools. Shared clonotypes were analyzed with the tcR package in R, and sharing was normalized by the product of cloneset sizes. To study raw recombination free of thymic and clonal selection effects, out-of-frame nonproductive sequences were analyzed. TCRdb reworked the public reads: Q25 trimming with fastp, MiXCR clone assembly, productive beta chains retained. Each entry merges the rows of one CDR3 protein and shows their most common DNA and genes. What appears here as the V and J calls and clone size reflects TCRdb's work, not the paper's. A total of around 570,000 distinct CDR3 sequences appear in this sample, just under 10% of them only once. Roughly 3% of the sample goes to the ten largest clones.

Only healthy Caucasian donors were included. Three pairs of female monozygotic twins, all aged 18 to 29 years, were included in the twin cohort. Peripheral blood mononuclear cells were the source from which RNA for the TCR libraries was isolated. A word on this clonotype: The clone's antigen remains unknown. Base qualities were left out, and no much larger clone turns up one base away.

There are 14 amino acids in the CDR3, from cysteine to phenylalanine inclusive. Only the CDR3 DNA stays, 42 bases, in frame from base 1. Here V drops 7 bases and J drops 4 bases, and the junction holds 10 bases not matched to any gene. The germline V gene (reference sequence) specifies DFQATT as CDR1 and SNEGSKA as CDR2. This sample was shared with a second study, whose subject was yellow fever vaccine responses in identical twins. The second study, in turn, reports: According to the authors, the vaccine-induced T cell response in identical twins seemed to be partly convergent and partly specific to each individual. In the study, vaccine-responding T cell clones were precisely tracked in identical twins.

The chain is assembled from TRBV20-1 and TRBJ2-1, with TRBD2 identical over 7 junction bases. The sequence came from a woman in her late teens or twenties in good health. The specimen was PBMCs. The CDR3 protein: CSVKRDARYNEQFF. The DNA reads TGCAGTGTCAAGCGGGATGCAAGGTACAATGAGCAGTTCTTC.